This T cell receptor beta chain was observed in a study of identical twins. Regarding the study as a whole: Out-of-frame TCR alpha sharing observed in monozygotic twins exceeded model estimates.

The CDR3 consists of 15 residues. V trimming: 3 bases; J trimming: 2 bases; junction bases outside the gene matches: 2. TCRdb reprocessed the 5' RACE reads with MiXCR, giving one entry per CDR3 protein. The top ten clones hold approximately 0.52% of a sample with 450,000 to 600,000 distinct CDR3 sequences, 20% to 25% of them seen once. This clonotype turned up a few times. What it binds is unknown. The same data also contributed to another study, on yellow fever vaccine responses in identical twins.

Sequenced: CD4+ T cells sorted from blood. The receptor was isolated from a woman aged 18 to 35 in good health. This sequence joins TRBV12-3 or TRBV12-4 and TRBJ2-1, with 9 nucleotides matching TRBD2. CDR3 loop: CASSFRTSAYNEQFF. The CDR3 coding sequence is TGTGCCAGCAGTTTTAGGACTAGCGCCTACAATGAGCAGTTCTTC.